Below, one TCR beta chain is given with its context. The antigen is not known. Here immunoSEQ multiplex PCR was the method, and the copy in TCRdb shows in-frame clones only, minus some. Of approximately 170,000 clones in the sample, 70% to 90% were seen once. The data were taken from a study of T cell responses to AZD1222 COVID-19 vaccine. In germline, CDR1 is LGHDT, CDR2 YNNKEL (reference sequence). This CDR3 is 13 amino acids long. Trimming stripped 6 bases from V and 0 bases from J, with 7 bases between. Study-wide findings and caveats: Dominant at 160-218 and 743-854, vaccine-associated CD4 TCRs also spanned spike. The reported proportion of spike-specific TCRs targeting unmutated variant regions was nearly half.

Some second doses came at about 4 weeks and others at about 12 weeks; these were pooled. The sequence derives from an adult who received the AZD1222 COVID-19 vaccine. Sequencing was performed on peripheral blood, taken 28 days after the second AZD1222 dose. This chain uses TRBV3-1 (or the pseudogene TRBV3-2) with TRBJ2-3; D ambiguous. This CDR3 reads CASRVASTDTQYF. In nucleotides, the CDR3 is TGTGCCAGCAGGGTTGCTAGCACAGATACGCAGTATTTT.